The rows below give T cell receptor beta chains drawn from one sample of a study of T cells in localized non-small cell lung cancer. Sequencing used immunoSEQ multiplex PCR; TCRdb keeps in-frame clones, though not all of them. The profile shows over 65,000 clones, 84% of them singletons. Sequencing used peripheral blood, obtained before any cancer treatment. The receptors come from a female donor aged 60 or older with stage I lung adenocarcinoma. CDR3s include the opening cysteine and the closing phenylalanine or tryptophan. The order of the fields is D gene, J gene, clone size, V gene, CDR3 DNA, CDR3 protein. The D gene is left open where the match is weak. Not all rows give a size; the values are once, few, many and, for expanded clones, a class.

>TRBD2|TRBJ2-3|NA|TRBV25-1
TGTGCCAGCAGTGATAGGACTAGCGGGGTCCCAGATACGCAGTATTTT
CASSDRTSGVPDTQYF
>NA|TRBJ1-3|NA|TRBV28
TGTGCCAGCAGTTTATGGGGGGGAACCGGTCCCTCTGGAAACACCATATATTTT
CASSLWGGTGPSGNTIYF
>NA|TRBJ1-1|NA|TRBV4-3
TGCGCCAGCAGCCAAGCCCCGGGAGGTATGAACACTGAAGCTTTCTTT
CASSQAPGGMNTEAFF
>TRBD2|TRBJ2-3|once|TRBV10-3
TGTGCCATCAGTACCACTAGCGGGGGTGCGACAGATACGCAGTATTTT
CAISTTSGGATDTQYF
>NA|TRBJ2-3|NA|TRBV2
TGTGCCAGCAGTGAAGCGAAGGATACGCAGTATTTT
CASSEAKDTQYF
>NA|TRBJ2-5|NA|TRBV5-5
TGTGCCAGCAGCTTAGCTGCTGAGACCCAGTACTTC
CASSLAAETQYF
>NA|TRBJ1-5|NA|TRBV6-1
TGTGCCAGCAGTGAGTCGGGACATCAGCCCCAGCATTTT
CASSESGHQPQHF
>NA|TRBJ2-1|NA|TRBV4-1
TGCGCCAGCAGCCAAGATCAGCTGACTAGCTCCTACAATGAGCAGTTCTTC
CASSQDQLTSSYNEQFF
>TRBD1|TRBJ2-7|NA|TRBV7-9
TGTGCCAGCAGCTTAGTAGGACAGGGGTTATACGAGCAGTACTTC
CASSLVGQGLYEQYF
>NA|TRBJ2-1|once|TRBV27
TGTGCCAGCAGTTTATACAGAGCGGAGGGGGGTTACAATGAGCAGTTCTTC
CASSLYRAEGGYNEQFF
>NA|TRBJ1-2|NA|TRBV15
TGTGCCACCAGCACCGCTCACAGCTATGGCTACACCTTC
CATSTAHSYGYTF
>NA|TRBJ1-3|NA|TRBV6-1
TGTGCCAGCAGCCGGGGGCCTGGAAACACCATATATTTT
CASSRGPGNTIYF
>TRBD2|TRBJ2-3|NA|TRBV7-7
TGTGCTAGCAGCCCCGTTCGGAGCGGGGGGGCGGATACGCAGTATTTT
CASSPVRSGGADTQYF
>NA|TRBJ1-3|NA|TRBV4-1
TGCGCCAGCAGCCAAGTATGGGAAGACCCAACTGGAAACACCATATATTTT
CASSQVWEDPTGNTIYF
>TRBD2|TRBJ2-3|NA|TRBV7-2
TGTGCCAGCAGCTTAGTTGGTAGCGGGGGCTCAGATACGCAGTATTTT
CASSLVGSGGSDTQYF
>TRBD2|TRBJ2-2|once|TRBV7-6
TGTGCCAGCAGCTTCCCTAGCGGGAGGAACACCGGGGAGCTGTTTTTT
CASSFPSGRNTGELFF
>TRBD2|TRBJ2-3|NA|TRBV6-6
TGTGCCAGCAGTTACAGAGGCGGGAGCGGTGAGGATACGCAGTATTTT
CASSYRGGSGEDTQYF
>NA|TRBJ1-4|NA|TRBV6-1
TGTGCCAGCAGCAGGGAAGGGGCTTTTTACGAAAAACTGTTTTTT
CASSREGAFYEKLFF
>TRBD1|TRBJ2-4|NA|TRBV10-1
TGCGCCAGCAGCCCCGCCGGACAGGGGGAGGCCAAAAACATTCAGTACTTC
CASSPAGQGEAKNIQYF
>NA|TRBJ2-2|NA|TRBV5-1
TGCGCCAGCAGCTTGCAGCCATCGAGCACCGGGGAGCTGTTTTTT
CASSLQPSSTGELFF
>TRBD2|TRBJ2-1|few|TRBV7-2
TGTGCCAGCAGCTTGGGTGGGGCTAGCGGAGGCCCCTCCGGCAATGAGCAGTTCTTC
CASSLGGASGGPSGNEQFF
>NA|TRBJ2-1|NA|TRBV9
TGTGCCAGCAGCGAAAACCCGGGACGGACCTCGGATGAGCAGTTCTTC
CASSENPGRTSDEQFF
>TRBD2|TRBJ2-5|NA|TRBV11-1
TGTGCCAGCAGCTACAGCGTTGTAGCGGGGGAAGAGACCCAGTACTTC
CASSYSVVAGEETQYF
>TRBD2|TRBJ2-5|NA|TRBV7-3
TGTGCCAGCAGCTCGGGACTAGCGGGTGAGTCCCAGTACTTC
CASSSGLAGESQYF
>TRBD1|TRBJ1-1|few|TRBV19
TGTGCCAGTACCAAGCACTGGGACAGGGGGCTGGCTGAAGCTTTCTTT
CASTKHWDRGLAEAFF
>TRBD1|TRBJ1-1|NA|TRBV5-4
TGTGCCAGCAGCGGACAGGGGTGGAGGACTGAAGCTTTCTTT
CASSGQGWRTEAFF
>NA|TRBJ1-1|NA|TRBV6-4
TGTGCCAGCAGTGAAGGGGGGGGAACTGAAGCTTTCTTT
CASSEGGGTEAFF
>TRBD1|TRBJ1-2|NA|TRBV5-1
TGCGCCAGCAGCTTGGGTACAGGGGGAGTCGATGGCTACACCTTC
CASSLGTGGVDGYTF
>TRBD2|TRBJ2-7|few|TRBV29-1
TGCAGCGTTGTGGGACTAGCCAACGAGCAGTACTTC
CSVVGLANEQYF
>TRBD2|TRBJ2-1|NA|TRBV19
TGTGCCAGTAGGGGGAGACTAGCGGGGGACAATGAGCAGTTCTTC
CASRGRLAGDNEQFF
>TRBD2|TRBJ2-7|NA|TRBV9
TGTGCCAGCAGCCCTGGACTAGCGGGGGTCTGGGAGCAGTACTTC
CASSPGLAGVWEQYF
>NA|TRBJ1-1|NA|TRBV5-1
TGCGCCAGCAGGCGGACGCTCGAGGGGGGTGAAGCTTTCTTT
CASRRTLEGGEAFF
>NA|TRBJ1-5|NA|TRBV6-5
TGTGCCAGCAGCATGGACATCGGAAGCAATCAGCCCCAGCATTTT
CASSMDIGSNQPQHF
>NA|TRBJ2-5|once|TRBV18
TGTGCCAGCTCGTTGACAGACCACCAAGAGACCCAGTACTTC
CASSLTDHQETQYF
>NA|TRBJ2-7|NA|TRBV7-6
TGTGCCAGCAGCTTCCAGCCACTTTCCTACGAGCAGTACTTC
CASSFQPLSYEQYF
>TRBD1|TRBJ2-7|NA|TRBV5-1
TGCGCCAGCAGCGAATTTATCGGGACAGAGTCCTACGAGCAGTACTTC
CASSEFIGTESYEQYF
>TRBD1|TRBJ1-3|NA|TRBV28
TGTGCCAGCGGGACAGAGGGCGGAAACACCATATATTTT
CASGTEGGNTIYF
>NA|TRBJ2-7|few|TRBV21-1
TGTGCCAGCAGCAAATTGACTCCGGCGGGAGCGTCCTACGAGCAGTACTTC
CASSKLTPAGASYEQYF
>TRBD1|TRBJ2-7|NA|TRBV5-1
TGCGCCAGCAGCTCCCAAACAGGGGACTACGAGCAGTACTTC
CASSSQTGDYEQYF
>TRBD1|TRBJ2-4|NA|TRBV2
TGTGCCAGCAGTTCCCCTTTAAGGACAGGGGACACTCAGTACTTC
CASSSPLRTGDTQYF
>NA|TRBJ1-2|NA|TRBV19
TGTGCCAGTAGTCCCCAAGAGGCTGGTCCCTCTCGGTCGGACTTC
CASSPQEAGPSRSDF
>NA|TRBJ1-5|NA|TRBV4-1
TGCGCCAGCAGCCAAGATATATACAGCTTATCAGGTCAGCCCCAGCATTTT
CASSQDIYSLSGQPQHF
>NA|TRBJ2-7|NA|TRBV27
TGTGCCAGCAGCCCGGAAATTCAACCCTACGAGCAGTACTTC
CASSPEIQPYEQYF
>NA|TRBJ1-1|NA|TRBV5-6
TGTGCCAGCAGTTTGCAGGGTGCCCCCACTGAAGCTTTCTTT
CASSLQGAPTEAFF
>TRBD1|TRBJ1-2|NA|TRBV10-2
TGCGCCAGCAGGACAGGGGACTATGGCTACACCTTC
CASRTGDYGYTF